Shown below are 3 T cell receptor beta chains from a single sample sequenced in a study of technical replicates of blood from several donors. The data were produced by immunoSEQ multiplex PCR, yet TCRdb's version contains in-frame clones alone and is incomplete. The sample yields almost 70,000 clones, over 70% seen once. Source material: PBMCs. These TCRs come from a human donor in good health. Some clones in this sample may be carry-over from other donors' samples.

This rearrangement joins TRBV6-1 to TRBJ2-7; D perhaps matches TRBD1 (6 bases). The CDR3 spans 11 residues. Germline CDR1 reads MNHNS; CDR2 reads SASEGT. V was clipped by 8 bases and J by 4 bases, with 9 bases between them. As DNA, the CDR3 is TGTGCCAGCCTCCAGGGGTACGAGCAGTACTTC. This codes for CASLQGYEQYF.

CDR3 in amino acids: CASQLGLLSGANVLTF. CDR3 coding DNA: TGTGCCAGCCAATTGGGGCTCCTCTCTGGGGCCAACGTCCTGACTTTC. The chain joins TRBV7-9 to TRBJ2-6; the D gene is possibly TRBD1 (5 bases). The CDR3 spans 16 residues. V lost 8 bases and J lost 0, with 14 bases in between. The germline V gene encodes CDR1 SEHNR and CDR2 FQNEAQ (reference sequence).

The J gene is TRBJ2-1, the V gene TRBV19; 12 bases map to TRBD2. Losses at the gene ends were 4 bases for V and 4 bases for J; bases not matched to a gene: 2. Germline lookup yields CDR1 LNHDA and CDR2 SQIVND (reference sequence). This CDR3 is 15 amino acids long. The CDR3 reads CASSTTSGGYNEQFF. The CDR3 nucleotides read TGTGCCAGTAGTACGACTAGCGGGGGATACAATGAGCAGTTCTTC. Full variable domain (outside the CDR3, taken from reference TRBV19 and TRBJ2-1): DGGITQSPKYLFRKEGQNVTLSCEQNLNHDAMYWYRQDPGQGLRLIYYSQIVNDFQKGDIAEGYSVSREKKESFPLTVTSAQKNPTAFYLCASSTTSGGYNEQFFGPGTRLTVL.